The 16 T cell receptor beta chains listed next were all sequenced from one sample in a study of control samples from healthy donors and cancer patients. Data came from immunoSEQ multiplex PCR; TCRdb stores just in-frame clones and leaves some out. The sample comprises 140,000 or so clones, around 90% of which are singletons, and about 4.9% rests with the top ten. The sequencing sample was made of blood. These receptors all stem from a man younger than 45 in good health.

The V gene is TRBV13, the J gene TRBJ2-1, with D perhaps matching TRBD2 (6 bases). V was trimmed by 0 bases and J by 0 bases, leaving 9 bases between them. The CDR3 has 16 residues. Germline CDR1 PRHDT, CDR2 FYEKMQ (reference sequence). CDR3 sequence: CASSLGQGGSYNEQFF. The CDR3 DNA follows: TGTGCCAGCAGCTTAGGGCAGGGAGGCTCCTACAATGAGCAGTTCTTC.

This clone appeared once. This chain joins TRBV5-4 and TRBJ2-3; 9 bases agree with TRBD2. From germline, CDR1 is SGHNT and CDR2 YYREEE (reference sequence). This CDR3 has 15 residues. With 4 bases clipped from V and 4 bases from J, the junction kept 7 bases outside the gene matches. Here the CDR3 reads CASSRGLASADTQYF. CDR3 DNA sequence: TGTGCCAGCAGCCGGGGACTAGCTAGCGCAGATACGCAGTATTTT.

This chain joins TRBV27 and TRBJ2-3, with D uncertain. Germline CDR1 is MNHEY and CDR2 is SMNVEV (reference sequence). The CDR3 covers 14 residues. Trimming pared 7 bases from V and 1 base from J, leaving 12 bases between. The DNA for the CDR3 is TGTGCCAGCAAGCCACCGGGTGGCACAGATACGCAGTATTTT. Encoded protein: CASKPPGGTDTQYF.

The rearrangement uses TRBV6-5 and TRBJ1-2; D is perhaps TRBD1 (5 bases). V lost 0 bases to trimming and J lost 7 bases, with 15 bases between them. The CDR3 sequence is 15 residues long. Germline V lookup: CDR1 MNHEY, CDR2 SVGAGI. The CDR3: CASSYSGAPPFGYTF. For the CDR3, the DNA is TGTGCCAGCAGTTACTCAGGGGCCCCCCCCTTTGGCTACACCTTC.

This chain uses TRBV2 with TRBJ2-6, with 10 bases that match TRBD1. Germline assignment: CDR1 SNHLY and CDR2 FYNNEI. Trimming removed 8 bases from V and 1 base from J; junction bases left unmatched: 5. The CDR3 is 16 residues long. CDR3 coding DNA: TGTGCCAGCGGAAGGACAGGGGGTTCTGGGGCCAACGTCCTGACTTTC. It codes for CASGRTGGSGANVLTF.

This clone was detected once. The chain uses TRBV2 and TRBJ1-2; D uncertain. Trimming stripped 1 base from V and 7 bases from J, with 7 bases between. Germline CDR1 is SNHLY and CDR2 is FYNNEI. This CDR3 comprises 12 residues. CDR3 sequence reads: CASSEDGFGYTF. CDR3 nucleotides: TGTGCCAGCAGTGAAGACGGGTTTGGCTACACCTTC. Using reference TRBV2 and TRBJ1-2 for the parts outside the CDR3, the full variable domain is EPEVTQTPSHQVTQMGQEVILRCVPISNHLYFYWYRQILGQKVEFLVSFYNNEISEKSEIFDDQFSVERPDGSNFTLKIRSTKLEDSAMYFCASSEDGFGYTFGSGTRLTVV.

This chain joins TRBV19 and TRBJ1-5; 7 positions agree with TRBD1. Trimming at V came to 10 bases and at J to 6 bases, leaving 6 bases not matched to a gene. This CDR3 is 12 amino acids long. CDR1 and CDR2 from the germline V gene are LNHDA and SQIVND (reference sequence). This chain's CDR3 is CATRGRIQPQHF. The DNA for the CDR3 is TGTGCCACCAGGGGGAGGATTCAGCCCCAGCATTTT. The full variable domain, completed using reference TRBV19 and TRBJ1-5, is DGGITQSPKYLFRKEGQNVTLSCEQNLNHDAMYWYRQDPGQGLRLIYYSQIVNDFQKGDIAEGYSVSREKKESFPLTVTSAQKNPTAFYLCATRGRIQPQHFGDGTRLSIL.

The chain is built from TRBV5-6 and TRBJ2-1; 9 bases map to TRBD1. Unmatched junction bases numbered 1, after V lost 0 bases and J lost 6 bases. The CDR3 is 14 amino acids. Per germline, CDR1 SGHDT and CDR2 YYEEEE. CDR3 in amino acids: CASSLGGQGNEQFF. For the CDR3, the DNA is TGTGCCAGCAGCTTGGGGGGACAGGGCAATGAGCAGTTCTTC.

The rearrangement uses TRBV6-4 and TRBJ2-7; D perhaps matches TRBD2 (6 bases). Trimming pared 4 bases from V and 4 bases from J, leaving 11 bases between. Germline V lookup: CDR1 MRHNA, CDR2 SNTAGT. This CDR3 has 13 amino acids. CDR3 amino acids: CASSGLGGYEQYF. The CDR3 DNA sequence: TGTGCCAGCAGTGGCCTGGGGGGATACGAGCAGTACTTC.

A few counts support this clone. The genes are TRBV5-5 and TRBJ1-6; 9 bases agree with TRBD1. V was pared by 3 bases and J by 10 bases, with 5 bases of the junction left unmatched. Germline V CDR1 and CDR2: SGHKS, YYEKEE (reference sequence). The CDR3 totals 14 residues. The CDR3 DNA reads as TGTGCCAGCAGCTCAGACAGGGGGAACTCACCCCTCCACTTT. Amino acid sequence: CASSSDRGNSPLHF.

CDR3: CAIPLGTGDNSPLHF. The CDR3 DNA reads as TGTGCCATCCCATTAGGGACAGGGGATAATTCACCCCTCCACTTT. The chain recombines TRBV2 with TRBJ1-6; TRBD1 matches at 10 bases. Germline V CDR1 and CDR2: SNHLY, FYNNEI. CDR3 length: 15 residues. Unmatched junction bases numbered 8, after V lost 10 bases and J lost 5 bases.

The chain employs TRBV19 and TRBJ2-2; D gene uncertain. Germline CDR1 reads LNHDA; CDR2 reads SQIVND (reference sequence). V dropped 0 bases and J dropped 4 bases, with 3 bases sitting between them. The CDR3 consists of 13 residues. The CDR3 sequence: CASSIEGTGELFF. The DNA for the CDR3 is TGTGCCAGTAGTATAGAGGGCACCGGGGAGCTGTTTTTT.

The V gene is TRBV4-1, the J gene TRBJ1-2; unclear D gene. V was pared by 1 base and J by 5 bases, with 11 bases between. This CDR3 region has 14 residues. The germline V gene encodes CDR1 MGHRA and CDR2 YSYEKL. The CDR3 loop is CASSQGGDRYGYTF. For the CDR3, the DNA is TGCGCCAGCAGCCAAGGTGGGGATCGGTATGGCTACACCTTC.

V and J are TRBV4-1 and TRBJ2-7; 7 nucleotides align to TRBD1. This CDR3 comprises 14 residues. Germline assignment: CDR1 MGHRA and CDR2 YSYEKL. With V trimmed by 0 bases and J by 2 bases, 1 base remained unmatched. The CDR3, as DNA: TGCGCCAGCAGCCAAGACAGGGGGACCTACGAGCAGTACTTC. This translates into CASSQDRGTYEQYF.

The CDR3 reads CASSPPSREAFF. In DNA, the CDR3 is TGTGCCAGCAGCCCACCGTCTCGAGAAGCTTTCTTT. This rearrangement joins TRBV7-2 to TRBJ1-1, with D unclear. The V end lost 5 bases, the J end lost 8 bases, and 12 bases lay between the germline ends. The CDR3 loop spans 12 amino acids. The germline gives CDR1 SGHTA, CDR2 FQGNSA.

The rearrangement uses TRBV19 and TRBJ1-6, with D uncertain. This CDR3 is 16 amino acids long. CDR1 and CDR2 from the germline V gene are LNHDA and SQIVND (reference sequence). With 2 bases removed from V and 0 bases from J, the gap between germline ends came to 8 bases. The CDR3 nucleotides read TGTGCCAGTAGTATAAGGAGGAGCTCCTATAATTCACCCCTCCACTTT. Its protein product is CASSIRRSSYNSPLHF.